This T cell receptor (beta chain) was captured in a study of blood T cell repertoires in COVID-19. Study context: The samples span acute and convalescent COVID-19 from the United States, Italy and Spain. Sample material is recorded as cDNA or gDNA derived from T cells, B-cell-depleted T cells, or PBMCs.

Original data processing: By means of reference gene primer amplification, nucleated cell counts were estimated. Libraries were prepared by immunoSEQ multiplex PCR; TCRdb keeps only in-frame clonotypes and omits some of them. V, J and clone size are taken as reported in that table, and D and trimming were inferred from the DNA itself. The data hold hundreds of thousands of clones, with 88% observed a single time. The CDR3 length is 15 residues. J gave up 7 bases and V 1 base, and 2 bases lay outside the gene matches. The germline V gene encodes CDR1 LGHNA and CDR2 YSLEER. Patients in Seattle were enrolled during active infection, then followed longitudinally.

The sequencing input was peripheral blood. The V gene is TRBV4-3, the J gene TRBJ1-6; TRBD1 aligns across 9 bases. The receptor was derived from an older woman with COVID-19, enrolled during active disease. The CDR3 bases are TGCGCCAGCAGCCAAGTAGGACAGGGGAATTCACCCCTCCACTTT. This encodes CASSQVGQGNSPLHF.